Described below is a single T cell receptor beta chain sequence and its context. Its matching antigen is unknown. In the PCR, 60 Vbeta and 13 Jbeta primers were used. The repertoire was sequenced with immunoSEQ multiplex PCR; TCRdb's copy has only in-frame clones and lacks some. The sample has under 200,000 clones; around 90% are singletons. These data belong to a study of cytomegalovirus exposure and HLA in healthy donors. Trimming cost V 5 bases and J 1 base; bases outside gene matches: 10. This CDR3 is 16 amino acids long. Per germline, CDR1 GTSNPN and CDR2 SVGIG (reference sequence). Study observations and caveats: Cytomegalovirus-associated TCR beta chains were listed, numbering over 150. Some highly shared sequence variants likely arose as a pipeline artifact.

This TCR was sampled from a boy aged 2 to 9 in good health and CMV-seronegative. The chain couples TRBV30 to TRBJ2-3; 9 bases agree with TRBD2. The sample taken for sequencing was PBMCs. CDR3 region: CAWADPGLARTDTQYF. As DNA, the CDR3 is TGTGCCTGGGCAGATCCGGGACTAGCCCGCACAGATACGCAGTATTTT.